This T cell receptor (beta chain) originates from a study of post-analysis software for immune sequencing data. General study points: Controls showed lower frequencies than patients for five TRBV segments, and TRBV5-6, TRBV5-1 and TRBV20-1 were among these.

CDR3 size: 14 residues. Trimming left V 4 bases short and J 3 bases short, with 12 bases between. Unique molecular identifiers tagged the TCR beta cDNA libraries. TCRdb used MiXCR to reprocess the PCR reads, holding one entry per CDR3 protein. The sample holds 380,000 or so distinct CDR3 sequences, less than 40% seen once. As regards this clonotype: The target antigen is unknown.

The chain has TRBV12-3 or TRBV12-4 and TRBJ1-2; D is possibly TRBD1 (5 bases). Material for sequencing was blood. The sequence derives from a girl between 5 and 17 years old with multiple sclerosis. CDR3 sequence: CASSSVREYYGYTF. DNA of the CDR3: TGTGCCAGCAGTTCAGTCAGGGAATACTATGGCTACACCTTC.